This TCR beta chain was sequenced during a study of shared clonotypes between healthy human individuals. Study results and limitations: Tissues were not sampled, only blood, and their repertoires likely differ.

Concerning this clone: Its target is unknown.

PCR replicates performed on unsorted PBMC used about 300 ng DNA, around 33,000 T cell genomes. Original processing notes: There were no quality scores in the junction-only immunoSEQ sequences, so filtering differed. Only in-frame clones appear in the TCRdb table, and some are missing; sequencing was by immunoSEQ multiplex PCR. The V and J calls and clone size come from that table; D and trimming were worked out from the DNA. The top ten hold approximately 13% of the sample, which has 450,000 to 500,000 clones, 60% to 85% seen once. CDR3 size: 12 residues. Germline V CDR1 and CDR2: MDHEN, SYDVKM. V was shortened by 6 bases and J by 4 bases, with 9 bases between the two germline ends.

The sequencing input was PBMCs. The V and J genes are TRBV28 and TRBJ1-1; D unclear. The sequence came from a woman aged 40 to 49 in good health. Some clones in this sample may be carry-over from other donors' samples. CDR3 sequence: CASSSTLTEAFF. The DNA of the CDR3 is TGTGCCAGCAGCTCCACGCTCACTGAAGCTTTCTTT.